These 14 T cell receptor beta chains originate from one sample sequenced in a study of blood T cell repertoires in COVID-19. Clones were read by immunoSEQ multiplex PCR, and TCRdb kept only the in-frame ones, dropping some. The data show approximately 190,000 clones, nearly 90% seen once. Source material: peripheral blood. All receptors come from a woman in her thirties or forties who had recovered from COVID-19.

This chain links TRBV27 with TRBJ1-6, with D possibly TRBD1 on 6 matching bases. The V end lost 7 bases, the J end lost 9 bases, and 22 bases lay between the germline ends. From germline, CDR1 is MNHEY and CDR2 SMNVEV (reference sequence). The CDR3 spans 16 residues. As DNA, the CDR3 is TGTGCCAGCACCATTTCAGGGGCATCCGGGCGTTCACCCCTCCACTTT. Amino acids: CASTISGASGRSPLHF.

This sequence joins TRBV7-8 and TRBJ2-7; 12 bases line up with TRBD1. The germline V gene encodes CDR1 SGHVS and CDR2 FQNEAQ. CDR3 size: 15 residues. V was pared by 5 bases and J by 3 bases, with 5 bases of the junction left unmatched. The CDR3 nucleotides are TGTGCCAGCAGCCTAGGGACAGGGGGCTTCTACGAGCAGTACTTC. Translating it yields CASSLGTGGFYEQYF. Drawing the rest from reference TRBV7-8 and TRBJ2-7, the complete variable domain is GAGVSQSPRYKVAKRGQDVALRCDPISGHVSLFWYQQALGQGPEFLTYFQNEAQLDKSGLPSDRFFAERPEGSVSTLKIQRTQQEDSAVYLCASSLGTGGFYEQYFGPGTRLTVT.

The V gene is TRBV24-1, the J gene TRBJ2-1; 7 bases agree with TRBD1. The CDR3 spans 18 residues. Germline V gene data show CDR1 as KGHDR and CDR2 as SFDVKD. Losses at the gene ends were 4 bases for V and 3 bases for J; bases not matched to a gene: 14. The CDR3 sequence is CATSEAGGAKKVYNEQFF. For the CDR3, the DNA is TGTGCCACCAGTGAGGCAGGGGGTGCCAAGAAAGTCTACAATGAGCAGTTCTTC.

The chain has TRBV15 and TRBJ1-5; TRBD1 matches at 8 bases. Germline CDR1 is LNHNV and CDR2 is YYDKDF (reference sequence). V shed 1 base, J shed 0 bases, and the junction held 8 bases outside the gene matches. The CDR3 contains 18 residues. The CDR3 here is CATSRAGTGGYSNQPQHF. In DNA form, the CDR3 reads TGTGCCACCAGCAGAGCGGGGACAGGTGGCTATAGCAATCAGCCCCAGCATTTT.

The genes are TRBV11-2 and TRBJ2-1; TRBD2 agrees at 7 bases. Germline V gene sequence: CDR1 SGHAT, CDR2 FQNNGV. J was trimmed by 4 bases and V by 6 bases; bases with no gene match: 3. There are 13 residues in the CDR3. In nucleotides, the CDR3 is TGTGCCAGCAGGCCGGGACTATACAATGAGCAGTTCTTC. Amino acid sequence: CASRPGLYNEQFF.

The chain links TRBV6-5 to TRBJ1-2, with 10 bases matching TRBD1. The CDR3 extends over 15 amino acids. Trimming at V came to 6 bases and at J to 6 bases, leaving 10 bases not matched to a gene. Germline CDR1 reads MNHEY; CDR2 reads SVGAGI. The CDR3 region is CASRAGTGASDGYTF. CDR3 bases: TGTGCCAGCAGAGCCGGGACAGGGGCTTCCGATGGCTACACCTTC.

The CDR3 spells CSVGVAGGHQGDNEQFF. As DNA, the CDR3 is TGCAGCGTTGGGGTAGCGGGAGGACACCAAGGGGACAATGAGCAGTTCTTC. The gene calls are TRBV29-1 and TRBJ2-1, with 10 bases aligning to TRBD2. CDR3 length: 17 residues. CDR1 and CDR2 from the germline V gene are SQVTM and ANQGSEA. V was pared by 4 bases and J by 5 bases, with 14 bases of the junction left unmatched.

The chain links TRBV7-6 to TRBJ2-2; 10 nucleotides line up with TRBD1. With 4 bases clipped from V and 3 bases from J, the junction kept 2 bases outside the gene matches. Germline V gives CDR1 SGHVS, CDR2 FNYEAQ. CDR3 length: 15 amino acids. The CDR3 sequence is CASSYGTGDTGELFF. The CDR3 DNA is TGTGCCAGCAGCTACGGGACAGGGGACACCGGGGAGCTGTTTTTT.

The chain links TRBV13 to TRBJ2-1; 7 nucleotides line up with TRBD2. CDR1 and CDR2 (germline): PRHDT, FYEKMQ (reference sequence). The V gene end was trimmed by 2 bases and the J gene end by 7 bases; junction bases not matched to a gene: 8. The CDR3 has 15 amino acids. The CDR3 nucleotides are TGTGCCAGCAGCTTACTAAGCGGGACGATAAATGAGCAGTTCTTC. Encoded protein: CASSLLSGTINEQFF.

The rearrangement joins TRBV27 to TRBJ1-5; possible D gene TRBD1, 5 bases. V lost 4 bases and J lost 6, with 19 bases in between. The germline CDR1 and CDR2 sequences are MNHEY and SMNVEV (reference sequence). The CDR3 is 16 residues long. CDR3: CASSSPQGYRSQPQHF. The CDR3 DNA follows: TGTGCCAGCAGTTCCCCGCAGGGATATAGAAGTCAGCCCCAGCATTTT.

CDR3 in amino acids: CASSQGAGPLVDTGELFF. CDR3 DNA: TGCGCCAGCAGCCAAGGGGCAGGCCCGTTGGTGGACACCGGGGAGCTGTTTTTT. The chain recombines TRBV4-1 with TRBJ2-2; D gene ambiguous. The CDR3 has 18 residues. Germline V gene data show CDR1 as MGHRA and CDR2 as YSYEKL. The ends were cut back, 1 base at V and 3 bases at J, with 18 bases in the middle.

This clone has only one observation. The CDR3 DNA sequence: TGTGCCGCCTTGAGGTCAAGTATTGACACCGGGGAGCTGTTTTTT. This sequence encodes CAALRSSIDTGELFF. This chain connects TRBV6-5 to TRBJ2-2, with D hard to call. With 11 bases removed from V and 3 bases from J, the gap between germline ends came to 19 bases. The CDR3 length is 15 residues. The germline gives CDR1 MNHEY, CDR2 SVGAGI.

This clone was observed at least ten times. The rearrangement links TRBV6-5 to TRBJ1-2; 9 positions match TRBD1. CDR1 MNHEY and CDR2 SVGAGI come from the germline V gene. The CDR3 extends over 15 amino acids. V lost 4 bases and J lost 8; bases outside the gene matches: 11. CDR3 coding DNA: TGTGCCAGCAGTTTCACTTTCAAGGGACAGGGAGGCTACACCTTC. It codes for CASSFTFKGQGGYTF.

This clone was observed once. The CDR3 is CASSLVSQTGANVLTF. In nucleotides, the CDR3 is TGTGCCAGCAGTTTGGTCAGTCAGACTGGGGCCAACGTCCTGACTTTC. The rearrangement joins TRBV28 to TRBJ2-6; unclear D gene. CDR1 is MDHEN, CDR2 SYDVKM, per germline. V lost 3 bases to trimming and J lost 2 bases, with 11 bases between them. CDR3 length equals 16 residues.